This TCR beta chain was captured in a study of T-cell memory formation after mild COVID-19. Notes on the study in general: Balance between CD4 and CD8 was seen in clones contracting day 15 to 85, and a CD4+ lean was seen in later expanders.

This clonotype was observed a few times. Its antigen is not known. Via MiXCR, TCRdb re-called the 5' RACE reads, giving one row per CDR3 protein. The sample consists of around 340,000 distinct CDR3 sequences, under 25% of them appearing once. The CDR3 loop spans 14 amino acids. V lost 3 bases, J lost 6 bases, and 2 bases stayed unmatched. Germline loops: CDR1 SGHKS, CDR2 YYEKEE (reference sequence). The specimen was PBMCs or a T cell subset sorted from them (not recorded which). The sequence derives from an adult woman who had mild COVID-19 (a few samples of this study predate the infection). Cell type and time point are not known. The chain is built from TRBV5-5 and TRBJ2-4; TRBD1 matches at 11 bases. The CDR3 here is CASSWTGGGNIQYF. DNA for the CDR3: TGTGCCAGCAGCTGGACAGGGGGCGGAAACATTCAGTACTTC.